This entry lists 14 T cell receptor beta chains sequenced from one sample in a study of blood T cell repertoires in COVID-19. Using immunoSEQ multiplex PCR, the repertoire was profiled, and TCRdb retains in-frame clones only, with some absent. The table records more than 200,000 clones, less than 90% of them present only once. Input material: peripheral blood. These receptors originate from a man aged 55 to 69 with acute or convalescent COVID-19.

This sequence joins TRBV5-1 and TRBJ2-3; weak D call: TRBD1 (6 bases). Germline CDR1 SGHRS, CDR2 YFSETQ. The CDR3 loop spans 16 amino acids. Deletions cut 3 bases from V and 1 base from J, with 15 bases between. The DNA for the CDR3 is TGCGCCAGCAGCTCGGCTTCGGGACAACGCACAGATACGCAGTATTTT. Protein sequence: CASSSASGQRTDTQYF.

The V call is TRBV21-1, the J call TRBJ1-1; the D call in the table, TRBD1, was not verified against the DNA. TRBV21-1 is given as a pseudogene. The CDR3 sequence is 14 residues long. This CDR3 reads CASSRTGARSEAFF. Written as DNA, the CDR3 is TGTGCCAGCAGTAGGACAGGGGCCCGCTCTGAAGCTTTCTTT.

This clone was detected only once. The chain links TRBV6-5 to TRBJ1-1, with D perhaps matching TRBD1 (5 bases). V shed 6 bases and J shed 0 bases, with 14 bases lying between them. This CDR3 contains 15 residues. Per germline, CDR1 MNHEY and CDR2 SVGAGI. This CDR3 is CASRRGQLMNTEAFF. CDR3 bases: TGTGCCAGCAGGCGAGGACAACTCATGAACACTGAAGCTTTCTTT.

The J gene is TRBJ2-5, the V gene TRBV11-2; 10 bases line up with TRBD1. The germline gives CDR1 SGHAT, CDR2 FQNNGV. The CDR3 runs 16 residues. Unmatched junction bases numbered 7, after V lost 2 bases and J lost 4 bases. CDR3: CASSLYLTGGLETQYF. The CDR3 DNA follows: TGTGCCAGCAGCTTATATCTGACAGGGGGCCTAGAGACCCAGTACTTC.

The V call is TRBV3-1 (or the pseudogene TRBV3-2), the J call TRBJ2-7; 8 bases are shared with TRBD1. With V trimmed by 5 bases and J by 0 bases, 6 bases remained unmatched. CDR1 and CDR2 (germline): LGHDT, YNNKEL (reference sequence). The CDR3 sequence is 15 residues long. The DNA for the CDR3 is TGTGCCAGCAGCTTGGGGACAGGTGCCTCCTACGAGCAGTACTTC. Protein product: CASSLGTGASYEQYF.

Concerning this clone: Sequence at one end of the junction differs from germline and may be a read error. In nucleotides, the CDR3 is TGTGCTAGCAGCCCCCTCAATGGCGGGGCTCAAGAGACCCAGTACTTC. Translation gives CASSPLNGGAQETQYF. V gene TRBV7-7 combines with J gene TRBJ2-5, with D tentatively TRBD2 (6 bases). The CDR3 runs to 16 residues. Germline V gene lookup returns CDR1 SSHAT and CDR2 FNYEAQ (reference sequence).

The chain recombines TRBV5-1 with TRBJ1-1, with TRBD1 as a possible D gene (6 bases). CDR1 and CDR2 from the germline V gene are SGHRS and YFSETQ. The CDR3 has 15 residues. V lost 3 bases, J lost 1 base, and 13 bases lay in between. The CDR3 DNA sequence: TGCGCCAGCAGCTCCGCCCGACAGGCGAACACTGAAGCTTTCTTT. Translating it yields CASSSARQANTEAFF. Combining the CDR3 with reference TRBV5-1 and TRBJ1-1 gives the whole variable domain KAGVTQTPRYLIKTRGQQVTLSCSPISGHRSVSWYQQTPGQGLQFLFEYFSETQRNKGNFPGRFSGRQFSNSRSEMNVSTLELGDSALYLCASSSARQANTEAFFGQGTRLTVV.

V and J are TRBV5-1 and TRBJ1-6, with TRBD1 as a possible D gene (5 bases). The CDR3 consists of 15 residues. Germline loops: CDR1 SGHRS, CDR2 YFSETQ. V was cut by 1 base and J by 8 bases, with 13 bases left in between. This CDR3 is CASSLKGGADSPLHF. Here the CDR3 DNA reads TGCGCCAGCAGCTTGAAGGGCGGGGCTGATTCACCCCTCCACTTT.

The chain combines TRBV11-2 with TRBJ2-4; TRBD1 matches 7 bases. Germline loops: CDR1 SGHAT, CDR2 FQNNGV. Trimming cost V 2 bases and J 0 bases; bases outside gene matches: 13. The CDR3 consists of 19 residues. The CDR3: CASSLRPEWGQLAKNIQYF. CDR3 sequence (DNA): TGTGCCAGCAGCTTAAGGCCGGAGTGGGGACAGCTAGCCAAAAACATTCAGTACTTC.

V is TRBV9 and J is TRBJ2-5; 9 nucleotides line up with TRBD2. From germline, CDR1 is SGDLS and CDR2 YYNGEE. Losses at the gene ends were 2 bases for V and 4 bases for J; bases not matched to a gene: 9. The CDR3 is 16 amino acids. CDR3 DNA: TGTGCCAGCAGCGTGAGAGGCGGGGGGGCCGGAGAGACCCAGTACTTC. Translated, it gives CASSVRGGGAGETQYF.

V usage is TRBV5-8 and J usage is TRBJ2-5; TRBD1 matches 7 bases. Germline CDR1 SGHTS, CDR2 YDEGEE. V lost 5 bases, J lost 3 bases, and 7 bases stayed unmatched. The CDR3 sequence is 14 residues long. In DNA form, the CDR3 reads TGTGCCAGCAGTCGTACGGGACAGAAAGAGACCCAGTACTTC. It translates to CASSRTGQKETQYF.

The chain has TRBV5-8 and TRBJ1-2, with unresolved D. CDR1 and CDR2 (germline): SGHTS, YDEGEE. The CDR3 runs 13 residues. V was shortened by 0 bases and J by 6 bases, with 9 bases between the two germline ends. The CDR3 DNA is TGTGCCAGCAGCTTGGTTGGTGAGAATGGCTACACCTTC. Translated: CASSLVGENGYTF.

The chain carries TRBV6-5 and TRBJ1-2; perhaps TRBD1 as D (5 bases). The CDR3 consists of 13 residues. V dropped 6 bases and J dropped 4 bases, with 12 bases sitting between them. CDR1 and CDR2 from the germline V gene are MNHEY and SVGAGI. The CDR3 bases are TGTGCCAGCAGCACAGGACCTTCCTATGGCTACACCTTC. Protein sequence: CASSTGPSYGYTF.

The CDR3 sequence is CASSDRAGTGELFF. The CDR3 region has the DNA TGTGCCAGTAGCGACAGGGCGGGCACCGGGGAGCTGTTTTTT. The genes are TRBV19 and TRBJ2-2; TRBD1 matches 7 bases. Germline V gene lookup returns CDR1 LNHDA and CDR2 SQIVND (reference sequence). The CDR3 runs 14 residues. After removal of 6 bases from V and 4 bases from J, the junction contained 5 bases not matched to a gene.